Following are 21 T cell receptor beta chains from one sample sequenced in a study of blood T cell repertoires in COVID-19. Using immunoSEQ multiplex PCR, the repertoire was profiled, and TCRdb retains in-frame clones only, with some absent. This table has under 300,000 clones, around 90% appearing once. The sequencing input was peripheral blood. The receptors originated from a woman between 65 and 79 years old with active or convalescent COVID-19.

The chain employs TRBV7-8 and TRBJ1-3; TRBD1 might be the D (6 bases). The CDR3 length is 15 residues. The V gene's germline CDR1 is SGHVS and CDR2 FQNEAQ. The V gene lost 0 bases and the J gene lost 0 bases, with 6 bases spanning the gap. The DNA for the CDR3 is TGTGCCAGCAGCTTAGCGGGGGCCTCTGGAAACACCATATATTTT. Its translation is CASSLAGASGNTIYF.

The chain combines TRBV5-1 with TRBJ1-2, with 7 nucleotides matching TRBD1. There are 14 residues in the CDR3. J was trimmed by 8 bases and V by 4 bases; bases with no gene match: 11. Germline-derived CDR1 and CDR2 are SGHRS and YFSETQ. CDR3 nucleotide sequence: TGCGCCAGCAGCAAGGACAGGAGCTTTCCGGGCTACACCTTC. Translated: CASSKDRSFPGYTF.

The V call is TRBV6-5, the J call TRBJ2-7; a weak D match, TRBD1 (6 bases). Trimming took off 4 bases at V and 3 bases at J, with 16 bases between the two ends. CDR1 is MNHEY and CDR2 is SVGAGI in the germline V gene. The CDR3 contains 15 residues. The CDR3 region is CASSSERGTNYEQYF. CDR3 DNA: TGTGCCAGCAGTTCGGAGAGGGGGACAAACTACGAGCAGTACTTC.

The V gene is TRBV27, the J gene TRBJ1-1, with D tentatively TRBD1 (5 bases). The germline V and J ends were trimmed by 5 bases and 4 bases, with 8 bases remaining between them. This CDR3 has 12 residues. Germline values: CDR1 MNHEY, CDR2 SMNVEV (reference sequence). This CDR3 is CASSNRITEAFF. The CDR3 DNA reads TGTGCCAGCAGTAACAGGATCACTGAAGCTTTCTTT.

The chain couples TRBV4-3 to TRBJ2-5; maybe TRBD1 (5 bases). The CDR3 spans 15 residues. Trimming left V 0 bases short and J 5 bases short, with 13 bases between. The germline V gene encodes CDR1 LGHNA and CDR2 YSLEER. The CDR3 reads CASSQEFRGRETQYF. CDR3 DNA sequence: TGCGCCAGCAGCCAAGAGTTTAGGGGCAGGGAGACCCAGTACTTC.

This clone has only a few counts. The rearrangement uses TRBV5-1 and TRBJ2-5; D remains unclear. Between the trimmed V and J ends, which lost 2 bases and 4 bases, there was a span of 6 bases. Germline assignment: CDR1 SGHRS and CDR2 YFSETQ. This CDR3 region has 12 residues. CDR3 region: CASSFQAETQYF. In nucleotides, the CDR3 is TGCGCCAGCAGCTTTCAGGCAGAGACCCAGTACTTC.

The chain combines TRBV6-5 with TRBJ2-7; weak D call: TRBD1 (5 bases). V was cut by 6 bases and J by 3 bases, with 15 bases left in between. The CDR3 totals 14 residues. Germline V gene lookup returns CDR1 MNHEY and CDR2 SVGAGI. The CDR3 loop reads CASRGPDIFYEQYF. CDR3 bases: TGTGCCAGCAGGGGGCCGGACATTTTCTACGAGCAGTACTTC.

J is TRBJ1-2 and V is TRBV6-2 or TRBV6-3; weak D call: TRBD1 (6 bases). Trimming removed 6 bases at V and 5 bases at J, with 13 bases between. There are 13 residues in the CDR3. In germline, CDR1 is MNHEY, CDR2 SVGEGT. The CDR3 loop is CASSYDRTYGYTF. The CDR3 coding sequence is TGTGCCAGCAGCTATGACAGGACTTATGGCTACACCTTC.

J is TRBJ2-3 and V is TRBV11-3, with 11 bases fitting TRBD2. V dropped 3 bases and J dropped 4; count of bases not matched to a gene: 3. CDR3 size: 15 residues. CDR1 SGHNT and CDR2 YENEEA come from the germline V gene. The CDR3, as DNA: TGTGCCAGCAGCTTGGGACTAGCGGACGCAGATACGCAGTATTTT. This gives the protein CASSLGLADADTQYF.

The V gene is TRBV2, the J gene TRBJ1-1; unclear D gene. This CDR3 is 14 amino acids long. Germline V gene sequence: CDR1 SNHLY, CDR2 FYNNEI. Trimming removed 6 bases at V and 0 bases at J, with 11 bases between. Written as DNA, the CDR3 is TGTGCCAGCAGAGTCAGCGGGGTGAACACTGAAGCTTTCTTT. It codes for CASRVSGVNTEAFF.

The chain carries TRBV10-3 and TRBJ2-3, with TRBD2 matching over 10 bases. From germline, CDR1 is ENHRY and CDR2 SYGVKD. Unmatched junction bases numbered 4, after V lost 3 bases and J lost 4 bases. CDR3 length: 15 residues. CDR3 in DNA: TGTGCCATCAGTGAAAGCGGGGGGGCCCCAGATACGCAGTATTTT. This sequence encodes CAISESGGAPDTQYF.

V is TRBV10-3 and J is TRBJ1-4; no clear D. Trimming cost V 10 bases and J 10 bases, with 25 bases left between them. Looked up from germline, CDR1 is ENHRY and CDR2 is SYGVKD. The CDR3 sequence is 15 residues long. The CDR3 reads CATAILTRGNSKLFF. CDR3 coding DNA: TGTGCCACGGCAATATTGACACGGGGTAATTCAAAACTGTTTTTT.

V and J are TRBV7-6 and TRBJ1-2; 10 nucleotides align to TRBD1. Per germline, CDR1 SGHVS and CDR2 FNYEAQ. This CDR3 has 18 residues. V shed 1 base, J shed 4 bases, and the junction held 12 bases outside the gene matches. The CDR3 loop is CASSLGPGDRGPLYGYTF. The CDR3 DNA follows: TGTGCCAGCAGCTTAGGTCCGGGGGACAGGGGCCCCCTCTATGGCTACACCTTC. The variable domain in full, completed from reference TRBV7-6 and TRBJ1-2, reads GAGVSQSPRYKVTKRGQDVALRCDPISGHVSLYWYRQALGQGPEFLTYFNYEAQQDKSGLPNDRFSAERPEGSISTLTIQRTEQRDSAMYRCASSLGPGDRGPLYGYTFGSGTRLTVV.

The chain has TRBV6-2 or TRBV6-3 and TRBJ1-5, with TRBD1 matching over 8 bases. This CDR3 is 13 amino acids long. Germline lookup yields CDR1 MNHEY and CDR2 SVGEGT. The V gene end was trimmed by 4 bases and the J gene end by 7 bases; junction bases not matched to a gene: 3. CDR3 residues: CASSWTGNQPQHF. DNA for the CDR3: TGTGCCAGCAGTTGGACAGGGAACCAGCCCCAGCATTTT.

CDR3 in DNA: TGCTCGCGGTCCACGGGCAATGAGCAGTTCTTC. It codes for CSRSTGNEQFF. This chain uses TRBV20-1 with TRBJ2-1, with D unclear. The CDR3 length is 11 residues. Per germline, CDR1 DFQATT and CDR2 SNEGSKA (reference sequence).

The chain has TRBV11-2 and TRBJ1-3; 9 nucleotides match TRBD1. Trimming took 5 bases from V and 2 from J; bases not matched to a gene: 4. Germline V gene lookup returns CDR1 SGHAT and CDR2 FQNNGV. There are 15 residues in the CDR3. The CDR3 DNA reads TGTGCCAGCAGCCGGACAGGGGAGACTGGAAACACCATATATTTT. It yields the protein CASSRTGETGNTIYF. The full variable domain, rest sourced from reference TRBV11-2 and TRBJ1-3, is EAGVAQSPRYKIIEKRQSVAFWCNPISGHATLYWYQQILGQGPKLLIQFQNNGVVDDSQLPKDRFSAERLKGVDSTLKIQPAKLEDSAVYLCASSRTGETGNTIYFGEGSWLTVV.

V usage is TRBV6-4 and J usage is TRBJ1-6, with 7 bases aligning to TRBD1. CDR3 length equals 13 residues. CDR1 is MRHNA and CDR2 is SNTAGT in the germline V gene. The V gene end was trimmed by 9 bases and the J gene end by 5 bases; junction bases not matched to a gene: 4. The CDR3 here is CASGTDNNSPLHF. CDR3 bases: TGTGCCAGTGGGACAGACAATAATTCACCCCTCCACTTT.

DNA of the CDR3: TGTGCCAGCAGCTTAGGGGTGGAGGAAAAACTGTTTTTT. Translation gives CASSLGVEEKLFF. The chain is built from TRBV11-2 and TRBJ1-4; D is unclear. CDR3 size: 13 residues. Germline assignment: CDR1 SGHAT and CDR2 FQNNGV. V lost 1 base and J 8 bases, leaving 8 bases between the germline ends.

Only a few counts were recorded for this clone. This chain uses TRBV18 with TRBJ1-6; D not certain. Trimming left V 5 bases short and J 0 bases short, with 14 bases between. The CDR3 spans 17 residues. The germline CDR1 and CDR2 sequences are KGHSH and LQKENI. DNA for the CDR3: TGTGCCAGCTCATCAAAAGGCGGGAGCTCCTATAATTCACCCCTCCACTTT. As protein: CASSSKGGSSYNSPLHF.

V is TRBV29-1 and J is TRBJ2-5; D may be TRBD1 (6 bases). Per germline, CDR1 SQVTM and CDR2 ANQGSEA. This CDR3 region has 12 residues. The germline V and J ends were trimmed by 6 bases and 5 bases, with 13 bases remaining between them. CDR3 loop: CSVDGQRETQYF. CDR3 DNA: TGCAGCGTAGACGGACAGAGGGAGACCCAGTACTTC.

The V call is TRBV5-6, the J call TRBJ2-7; 7 nucleotides match TRBD2. Germline V CDR1 and CDR2: SGHDT, YYEEEE. V lost 5 bases, J lost 0 bases, and 8 bases stayed unmatched. The CDR3 spans 15 residues. The CDR3 bases are TGTGCCAGCAGACAGAGCGGGGAAAACTCCTACGAGCAGTACTTC. It encodes CASRQSGENSYEQYF.